What follows describes a single T cell receptor (beta chain). Which antigen it targets is not known. No base quality information exists; no much larger clone differs at one position. Buffy coats from 35 to 40 blood donors, supplied by the Finnish Red Cross blood service, were used as healthy controls. All TCR-sequenced material derived from peripheral blood: patient blood samples and healthy donor buffy coats. Peripheral blood mononuclear cells were isolated by Ficoll-Hypaque gradient centrifugation. CD4+ cells were purified magnetically from the buffy coats of healthy controls. The Gentra Puregene Cell and Tissue kit was used for genomic DNA extraction, and quantification was performed on a Qubit 2.0 fluorometer. The data were obtained in a study of STAT5B mutations in CD4+ large granular lymphocyte leukemia (dated by TCRdb to between 2020 and 2023). Notes on the research overall: Among the healthy controls, the CDR3 'QG' motif was associated with a particular HLA allele. The purity of purified fractions was confirmed by flow cytometry on FACSCanto II or FACSVerse to exceed 95% among lymphocytes. The study compared the TCRbeta repertoires of patients with CD4+ T-cell large granular lymphocyte leukemia against those of healthy blood donors. The paper's findings and limits, for the study overall: CD4-sorted patient repertoires appeared more clonal than healthy CD4+ repertoires, and this difference persisted after removing the putative leukemic clones. The data were not HLA-matched, and the relatively small sample size could explain the higher clonality seen in CD4+ compared with CD8+ T-LGLL. TRBV06-family usage was enriched among the top patient clones (8/27) compared with healthy controls (2/35). Each patient's main leukemic clonotypes were private, but approximately 26% of these clonotypes showed up at low frequency in the non-leukemic repertoires of other patients.

CDR1 and CDR2 are read off the germline V gene as SNHLY and FYNNEI. Reading from cysteine to phenylalanine, the CDR3 counts 14 amino acids. Kept here is only the CDR3 DNA, which spans 42 bases and is read in frame from base 1. The germline V and J ends show losses of 6 bases and 7 bases respectively, and no gene match explains 11 bases of the junction. TCRbeta rearrangements were sequenced from genomic DNA using the immunoSEQ assay at survey resolution. Regarding the original processing steps: In the TCR sequencing data, the lowest productive clonotype frequency that could be detected was 2.59 x 10-5. Analyses included only productive TCRbeta rearrangements, meaning complete and in-frame sequences. Sample clonality was computed as Simpson clonality in the immunoSEQ Analyzer version 3.0. Based on frequency, clones were grouped as very rare, small, medium, large (1-20%) or hyperexpanded (>20%). Generation probabilities were estimated with OLGA 1.2.3, V-gene circos plots were made with VDJtools, specificities were searched in VDJdb, and CDR3 motifs were identified with GLIPH. TCRdb limited this immuneACCESS table to in-frame rearrangements with V and J called. A share of clones is missing; checked studies link under half to unresolved V genes, and the rest is unexplained. V, J and clone size were drawn from that table, and D and trimming were deduced from the DNA. Present in this sample are tens of thousands of clones, around 80% of which were seen just once. Jointly, the top ten make up 0.55% of the sample.

This TCR derives from a human donor in good health. Sample: CD4+ T cells from blood buffy coats. The sequence links TRBV2 to TRBJ2-7, with 8 central nucleotides matching TRBD1. In nucleotides, the sequence is TGTGCCAGCAGGACGACAGGGGTTGGAGGTGAGCAGTACTTC. The encoded protein is CASRTTGVGGEQYF.